The 30 T cell receptor beta chains presented below share a single source sample, sequenced in a study of T-cell memory formation after mild COVID-19. TCRdb fed the 5' RACE reads into MiXCR, producing one record per CDR3 protein. The sample contains approximately 290,000 distinct CDR3 sequences, 15% to 20% of which appear only once. Sequenced input: PBMCs or a T cell subset sorted from them (not recorded which). The receptor source for this set is a young man who had mild COVID-19 (a few samples of this study predate the infection). Cell type and time point are not known.

The chain employs TRBV29-1 and TRBJ2-7; TRBD1 aligns across 7 bases. Germline V CDR1 and CDR2: SQVTM, ANQGSEA. With V trimmed by 2 bases and J by 3 bases, 7 bases remained unmatched. The length of the CDR3 is 14 residues. CDR3 nucleotide sequence: TGCAGCGTTGAATACTCTGGGACAGACTACGAGCAGTACTTC. Protein: CSVEYSGTDYEQYF.

V gene TRBV7-3 combines with J gene TRBJ2-3, with 14 bases lining up with TRBD2. J lost 1 base, V lost 5 bases, and 5 bases had no gene match. This CDR3 is built from 17 residues. The germline V gene encodes CDR1 SGHTA and CDR2 FQGTGA. This CDR3 is CASSTGLAGVRTDTQYF. CDR3 nucleotide sequence: TGTGCCAGCAGCACGGGACTAGCGGGGGTCCGCACAGATACGCAGTATTTT. Full variable domain (remainder filled in from reference TRBV7-3 and TRBJ2-3): GAGVSQTPSNKVTEKGKYVELRCDPISGHTALYWYRQSLGQGPEFLIYFQGTGAADDSGLPNDRFFAVRPEGSVSTLKIQRTERGDSAVYLCASSTGLAGVRTDTQYFGPGTRLTVL.

The gene calls are TRBV6-2 or TRBV6-3 and TRBJ1-5; D is undetermined. This CDR3 contains 15 residues. CDR1 and CDR2 (germline): MNHEY, SVGEGT. The V end lost 6 bases, the J end lost 2 bases, and 14 bases lay between the germline ends. The chain's CDR3 is CASSSGKRGNQPQHF. DNA for the CDR3: TGTGCCAGCAGCTCCGGAAAGCGCGGCAATCAGCCCCAGCATTTT.

This clonotype has a handful of counts. The rearrangement uses TRBV28 and TRBJ2-7; D is undetermined. The V and J ends lost 5 bases and 6 bases respectively, with 20 bases between them. The CDR3 length is 15 residues. Germline CDR1 is MDHEN and CDR2 is SYDVKM. As DNA, the CDR3 is TGTGCCAGCAGTCCGTCGGACGCGGAAGGGTCCGAGCAGTACTTC. Amino acids: CASSPSDAEGSEQYF.

This sequence joins TRBV5-1 and TRBJ2-3; 7 bases fit TRBD1. The CDR3 has 16 residues. Trimming took 4 bases from V and 2 from J; bases not matched to a gene: 10. CDR1 is SGHRS and CDR2 is YFSETQ in the germline V gene. Written as DNA, the CDR3 is TGCGCCAGCAGCGACCGTGACAGGGACCTCACAGATACGCAGTATTTT. The encoded protein is CASSDRDRDLTDTQYF.

In its sample, this clonotype was seen a few times. J is TRBJ2-7 and V is TRBV10-3; unclear D gene. Germline V gene lookup returns CDR1 ENHRY and CDR2 SYGVKD. V was trimmed by 3 bases and J by 2 bases, leaving 14 bases between them. This CDR3 is built from 15 residues. CDR3 nucleotides: TGTGCCATCAGTGACGGGCGTGGCCTGGCCTACGAGCAGTACTTC. Amino acid sequence: CAISDGRGLAYEQYF.

The chain carries TRBV5-1 and TRBJ2-1; TRBD1 matches 7 bases. Germline trimming cut 2 bases from V and 3 bases from J; bases unmatched to any gene: 8. Germline CDR1 SGHRS, CDR2 YFSETQ. The CDR3 spans 16 residues. In DNA form, the CDR3 reads TGCGCCAGCAGCTTCCCCCAGACAGGGAACTACAATGAGCAGTTCTTC. Protein sequence: CASSFPQTGNYNEQFF.

This clonotype was observed a few times. V usage is TRBV5-1 and J usage is TRBJ2-3, with TRBD2 as a possible D gene (5 bases). The CDR3 runs to 14 residues. Trimming took off 4 bases at V and 4 bases at J, with 13 bases between the two ends. Germline V gene lookup returns CDR1 SGHRS and CDR2 YFSETQ. The CDR3 spells CASSPTGFPDTQYF. The CDR3 region has the DNA TGCGCCAGCAGCCCCACGGGGTTCCCAGATACGCAGTATTTT. The full variable domain, rest sourced from reference TRBV5-1 and TRBJ2-3, is KAGVTQTPRYLIKTRGQQVTLSCSPISGHRSVSWYQQTPGQGLQFLFEYFSETQRNKGNFPGRFSGRQFSNSRSEMNVSTLELGDSALYLCASSPTGFPDTQYFGPGTRLTVL.

The rearrangement uses TRBV29-1 and TRBJ1-2, with D possibly matching TRBD1 (6 bases). Germline CDR1 reads SQVTM; CDR2 reads ANQGSEA. The CDR3 extends over 12 amino acids. V was shortened by 4 bases and J by 7 bases, with 13 bases between the two germline ends. As DNA, the CDR3 is TGCAGCGTTGGGGAGGGCAGGGGTGGCTACACCTTC. Its translation: CSVGEGRGGYTF.

This clonotype turned up a few times. This chain joins TRBV5-1 and TRBJ2-1; D is perhaps TRBD1 (5 bases). The germline gives CDR1 SGHRS, CDR2 YFSETQ. This CDR3 is 13 amino acids long. V was clipped by 4 bases and J by 6 bases, with 11 bases between them. CDR3 sequence (DNA): TGCGCCAGCAGCCCACAGGTACTCAATGAGCAGTTCTTC. Amino acid sequence: CASSPQVLNEQFF.

V gene TRBV28 combines with J gene TRBJ1-2; the D is unclear. The germline V gene has CDR1 MDHEN and CDR2 SYDVKM. This CDR3 has 12 amino acids. Trimming cost V 0 bases and J 13 bases, with 12 bases left between them. CDR3 sequence reads: CASSLWSDNSTF. The CDR3 DNA follows: TGTGCCAGCAGTTTATGGAGTGACAATAGCACCTTC.

J is TRBJ2-7 and V is TRBV2, with D perhaps TRBD2 (6 bases). Looked up from germline, CDR1 is SNHLY and CDR2 is FYNNEI. Trimming left V 8 bases short and J 4 bases short, with 9 bases between. This CDR3 region has 11 residues. CDR3 in amino acids: CASRREYEQYV. In DNA, the CDR3 is TGTGCCAGCCGCCGGGAGTACGAGCAGTACGTC.

J is TRBJ2-3 and V is TRBV7-9, with TRBD2 matching over 8 bases. The CDR3 is 15 amino acids. V shed 5 bases and J 4 bases; nucleotides not matched to a gene: 8. CDR1 and CDR2 (germline): SEHNR, FQNEAQ (reference sequence). The CDR3 bases are TGTGCCAGCAGCGCACCGGGGGGGCCCTCAGATACGCAGTATTTT. It yields the protein CASSAPGGPSDTQYF.

The chain combines TRBV5-6 with TRBJ2-5, with TRBD1 matching 9 bases. The CDR3 is made up of 14 amino acids. The trim removed 5 bases at V and 1 base at J, leaving 3 bases unmatched. CDR1 SGHDT and CDR2 YYEEEE come from the germline V gene. The CDR3 region is CASRWGQGQETQYF. The DNA for the CDR3 is TGTGCCAGCAGATGGGGACAGGGCCAAGAGACCCAGTACTTC.

This clonotype was detected a few times. The genes are TRBV28 and TRBJ2-3; the match to TRBD2 covers 7 bases. CDR3 length equals 14 residues. Trimming at V came to 5 bases and at J to 5 bases, leaving 7 bases not matched to a gene. Germline CDR1 reads MDHEN; CDR2 reads SYDVKM. This CDR3 is CASSPRWEGDTQYF. The CDR3 DNA reads as TGTGCCAGCAGTCCTCGGTGGGAGGGAGATACGCAGTATTTT.

The genes are TRBV18 and TRBJ1-2; D unresolved. Trimming pared 8 bases from V and 2 bases from J, leaving 18 bases between. Per germline, CDR1 KGHSH and CDR2 LQKENI. This CDR3 is 15 amino acids long. This CDR3 reads CASHNSDTANYGYTF. CDR3 sequence (DNA): TGTGCCAGCCACAACAGCGATACCGCCAACTATGGCTACACCTTC.

This clonotype was counted a few times. This chain connects TRBV6-5 to TRBJ2-7, with D maybe TRBD1 (5 bases). The germline CDR1 and CDR2 sequences are MNHEY and SVGAGI. The CDR3 contains 15 residues. V lost 0 bases to trimming and J lost 4 bases, with 13 bases between them. The CDR3, as DNA: TGTGCCAGCAGTTACTCGATAGCAGGGTCGTACGAGCAGTACTTC. Translated: CASSYSIAGSYEQYF.

The V call is TRBV11-1, the J call TRBJ1-1; tentative D call: TRBD1 (5 bases). V dropped 5 bases and J dropped 3 bases, with 13 bases sitting between them. The germline V gene has CDR1 SGHAT and CDR2 FQDESV (reference sequence). CDR3 length: 14 residues. In nucleotides, the CDR3 is TGTGCCAGCAGCGGTGGGCTGGGGGACACTGAAGCTTTCTTT. Its translation: CASSGGLGDTEAFF.

CDR3 DNA: TGCGCCAGCAGCCTGGACGGGACAGGGATTCTTTCACCCCTCCACTTT. It encodes CASSLDGTGILSPLHF. J is TRBJ1-6 and V is TRBV5-1, with TRBD1 identical over 9 bases. Losses at the gene ends were 4 bases for V and 9 bases for J; bases not matched to a gene: 11. Germline V gene sequence: CDR1 SGHRS, CDR2 YFSETQ. There are 16 residues in the CDR3.

This chain joins TRBV12-3 or TRBV12-4 and TRBJ2-5; 9 nucleotides match TRBD2. The CDR3 runs 17 residues. The J segment lost 2 bases and the V segment lost 6 bases, leaving 13 bases of the junction unmatched. This chain's CDR3 is CASSSFGSGGHQETQYF. The DNA for the CDR3 is TGTGCCAGCAGCTCGTTTGGCAGCGGGGGGCATCAAGAGACCCAGTACTTC.

The genes are TRBV29-1 and TRBJ1-2; the D gene is possibly TRBD1 (5 bases). CDR1 and CDR2 from the germline V gene are SQVTM and ANQGSEA. Trimming cost V 7 bases and J 3 bases, with 9 bases left between them. The CDR3 has 11 residues. The CDR3 sequence is CSADSYYGYTF. In nucleotides, the CDR3 is TGCAGCGCCGACAGCTACTATGGCTACACCTTC.

The rearrangement joins TRBV2 to TRBJ2-7, with D perhaps given as TRBD1 or TRBD2 (6 bases each). Germline CDR1 SNHLY, CDR2 FYNNEI. The CDR3 has 14 amino acids. With 8 bases removed from V and 6 bases from J, the gap between germline ends came to 20 bases. CDR3 residues: CASDLSGSRGEQYF. The CDR3 DNA reads as TGTGCCAGCGACCTTAGCGGATCCAGGGGCGAGCAGTACTTC.

CDR3 region: CASGTPGGVNEKLFF. The CDR3 DNA is TGTGCTAGTGGAACCCCGGGAGGGGTTAATGAAAAACTGTTTTTT. The chain joins TRBV12-5 to TRBJ1-4, with D maybe TRBD1 (5 bases). With 6 bases removed from V and 4 bases from J, the gap between germline ends came to 15 bases. This CDR3 contains 15 residues. CDR1 LGHNT and CDR2 FRNRAP come from the germline V gene.

V usage is TRBV7-2 and J usage is TRBJ1-5, with no clear D. Germline CDR1 SGHTA, CDR2 FQGNSA. V lost 0 bases to trimming and J lost 6 bases, with 6 bases between them. The CDR3 consists of 13 residues. In DNA form, the CDR3 reads TGTGCCAGCAGCTTAGCGCTCGGTCAGCCCCAGCATTTT. This encodes CASSLALGQPQHF.

DNA for the CDR3: TGTGCCAGCAGTCAAGGAAATGGTAATTCACCCCTCCACTTT. This encodes CASSQGNGNSPLHF. The chain joins TRBV7-6 to TRBJ1-6; D unclear. Trimming removed 6 bases from V and 6 bases from J, with 12 bases in between. Looked up from germline, CDR1 is SGHVS and CDR2 is FNYEAQ. The CDR3 totals 14 residues.

The V call is TRBV7-9, the J call TRBJ1-5; D gene uncertain. V dropped 1 base and J dropped 2 bases, with 9 bases sitting between them. This CDR3 has 15 amino acids. Looked up from germline, CDR1 is SEHNR and CDR2 is FQNEAQ (reference sequence). The CDR3 nucleotides read TGTGCCAGCAGCTTAGGCACAGCCGGCAATCAGCCCCAGCATTTT. It specifies CASSLGTAGNQPQHF.

Here the CDR3 reads CATSDKQALNTEAFF. CDR3 DNA sequence: TGTGCCACCAGTGATAAGCAGGCGTTGAACACTGAAGCTTTCTTT. This chain joins TRBV24-1 and TRBJ1-1; D unclear. CDR3 size: 15 residues. Germline lookup yields CDR1 KGHDR and CDR2 SFDVKD. The V end lost 3 bases, the J end lost 0 bases, and 10 bases lay between the germline ends.

This clonotype turned up a few times. This CDR3 is CASSHVGQETQYF. The CDR3 DNA follows: TGCGCCAGCAGCCATGTCGGCCAAGAGACCCAGTACTTC. The V call is TRBV4-1, the J call TRBJ2-5, with unresolved D. The CDR3 runs 13 residues. Deletions cut 3 bases from V and 1 base from J, with 6 bases between. Germline V gene data show CDR1 as MGHRA and CDR2 as YSYEKL.

V gene TRBV20-1 combines with J gene TRBJ2-1; 7 positions agree with TRBD2. From germline, CDR1 is DFQATT and CDR2 SNEGSKA (reference sequence). There are 11 residues in the CDR3. V dropped 5 bases and J dropped 9; count of bases not matched to a gene: 4. CDR3 protein: CSADRGVEQFF. CDR3 coding DNA: TGCAGTGCTGACCGGGGGGTTGAGCAGTTCTTC.

This clonotype came up a few times. CDR3 sequence reads: CSAAGASGTSSSYNEQFF. In nucleotides, the CDR3 is TGCAGTGCTGCCGGGGCTAGCGGGACCTCAAGCTCCTACAATGAGCAGTTCTTC. The chain uses TRBV20-1 and TRBJ2-1; 9 bases align to TRBD2. Germline loops: CDR1 DFQATT, CDR2 SNEGSKA (reference sequence). This CDR3 is 18 amino acids long. The V segment lost 5 bases and the J segment 0 bases; nucleotides outside the gene matches: 14.